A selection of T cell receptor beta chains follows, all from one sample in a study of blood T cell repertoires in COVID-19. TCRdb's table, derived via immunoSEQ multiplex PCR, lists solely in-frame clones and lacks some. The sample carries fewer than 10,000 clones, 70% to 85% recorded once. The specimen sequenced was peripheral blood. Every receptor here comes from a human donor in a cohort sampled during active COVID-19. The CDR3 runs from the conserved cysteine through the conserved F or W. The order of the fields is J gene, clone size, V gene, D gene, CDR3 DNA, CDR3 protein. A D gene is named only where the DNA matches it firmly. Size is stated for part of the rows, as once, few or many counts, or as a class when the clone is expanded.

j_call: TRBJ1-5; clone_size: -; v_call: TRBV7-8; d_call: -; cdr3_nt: TGTGCCAGCAGCGACCAACAGGAGCCCAGCAATCAGCCCCAGCATTTT; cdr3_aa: CASSDQQEPSNQPQHF
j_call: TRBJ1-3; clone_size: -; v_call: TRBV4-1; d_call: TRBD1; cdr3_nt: TGCGCCAGCAGCCATCCCTCAAATCCGGGACAGGGTTTTGGAAACACCATATATTTT; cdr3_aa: CASSHPSNPGQGFGNTIYF
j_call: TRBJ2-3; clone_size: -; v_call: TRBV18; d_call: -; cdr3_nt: TGTGCCAGCTCACTCAGGGCAGACTGGGGTACAGATACGCAGTATTTT; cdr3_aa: CASSLRADWGTDTQYF
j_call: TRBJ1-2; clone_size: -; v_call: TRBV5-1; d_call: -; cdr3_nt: TGCGCCAGCAGCCCCACGGGGGGGAGAGTTAACTATGGCTACACCTTC; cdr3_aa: CASSPTGGRVNYGYTF
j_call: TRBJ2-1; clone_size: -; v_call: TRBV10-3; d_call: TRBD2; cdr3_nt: TGTGCCATCAGTGAGTCGCTTGGGCGGGGGGGTAAAAATGAGCAGTTCTTC; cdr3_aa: CAISESLGRGGKNEQFF
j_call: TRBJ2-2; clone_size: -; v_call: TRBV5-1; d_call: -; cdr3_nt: TGCGCCAGCAGCGTGGGACGGGTGAACACCGGGGAGCTGTTTTTT; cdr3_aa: CASSVGRVNTGELFF
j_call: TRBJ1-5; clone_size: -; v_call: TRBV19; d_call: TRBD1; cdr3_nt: TGTGCCAGTAGTATAGATGGGACAGGGCAGAAACAGCCCCAGCATTTT; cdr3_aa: CASSIDGTGQKQPQHF
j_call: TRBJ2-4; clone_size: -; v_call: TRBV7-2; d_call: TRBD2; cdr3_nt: TGTGCCAGCAGCTCGGGACTAGCGGTAGCCAAAAACATTCAGTACTTC; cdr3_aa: CASSSGLAVAKNIQYF
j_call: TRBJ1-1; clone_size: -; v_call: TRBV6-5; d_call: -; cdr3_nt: TGTGCCAGCAGAGACAGGGAAGCTTTCTTT; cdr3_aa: CASRDREAFF
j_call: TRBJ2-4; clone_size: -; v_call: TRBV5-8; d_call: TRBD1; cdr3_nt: TGTGCCAGCAGCTCTAGGACAGGGTTAGCCAAAAACATTCAGTACTTC; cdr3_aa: CASSSRTGLAKNIQYF
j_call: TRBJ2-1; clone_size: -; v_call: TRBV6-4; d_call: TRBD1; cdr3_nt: TGTGCCAGCAGTGTGGAGACAGGGGTCCGTGAGCAGTTCTTC; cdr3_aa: CASSVETGVREQFF
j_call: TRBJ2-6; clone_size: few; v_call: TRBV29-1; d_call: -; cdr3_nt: TGCAGCGTTGTATACTCTGGGGCCAACGTCCTGACTTTC; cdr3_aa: CSVVYSGANVLTF
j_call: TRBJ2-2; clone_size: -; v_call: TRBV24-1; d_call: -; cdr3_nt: TGTGCCACCAGTGATTTGGGTAGCGGACACGGGGAGCTGTTTTTT; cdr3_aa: CATSDLGSGHGELFF
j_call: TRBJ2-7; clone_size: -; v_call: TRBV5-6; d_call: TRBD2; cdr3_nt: TGTGCCAGCAGCTTGGGAGGGTCGGGGGGCTACGAGCAGTACTTC; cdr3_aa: CASSLGGSGGYEQYF
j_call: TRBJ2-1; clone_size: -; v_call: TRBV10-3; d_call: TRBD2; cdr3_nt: TGTGCCATCAGTGATGCTAGCGGGAGCTCCTACAATGAGCAGTTCTTC; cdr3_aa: CAISDASGSSYNEQFF
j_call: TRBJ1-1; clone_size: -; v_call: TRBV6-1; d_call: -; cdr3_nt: TGTGCCAGCAGTGAAGATGCGGGGATGGAGACTGAAGCTTTCTTT; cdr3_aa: CASSEDAGMETEAFF
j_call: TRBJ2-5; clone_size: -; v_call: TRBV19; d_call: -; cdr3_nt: TGTGCCAGTAGTATAGGGCAGGGTGGGACCCAGTACTTC; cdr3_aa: CASSIGQGGTQYF
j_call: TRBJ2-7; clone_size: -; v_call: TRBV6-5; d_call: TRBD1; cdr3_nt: TGTGCCAGCAGTTCCGAAGGGGGCGCAACCTACGAGCAGTACTTC; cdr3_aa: CASSSEGGATYEQYF
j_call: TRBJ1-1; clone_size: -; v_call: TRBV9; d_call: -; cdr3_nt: TGTGCCAGCAGCGTACATATGCGGGGTGAAGCTTTCTTT; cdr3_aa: CASSVHMRGEAFF
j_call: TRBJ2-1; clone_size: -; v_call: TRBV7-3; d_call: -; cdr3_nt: TGTGCCAGCAGCTTTCGGGACTCGGGGGAGCAGTTCTTC; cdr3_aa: CASSFRDSGEQFF
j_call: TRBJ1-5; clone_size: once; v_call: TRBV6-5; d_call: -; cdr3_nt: TGTGCCAGCAGCCCAGGGATAAATCAGCCCCAGCATTTT; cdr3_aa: CASSPGINQPQHF
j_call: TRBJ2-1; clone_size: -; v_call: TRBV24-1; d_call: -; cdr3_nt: TGTGCCACCAGTAGTAGCGGTTACAATGAGCAGTTCTTC; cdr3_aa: CATSSSGYNEQFF
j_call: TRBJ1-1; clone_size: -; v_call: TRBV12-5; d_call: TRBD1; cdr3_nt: TGTGCTAGTGGCCGACAGGGGGCGAGCACTGAAGCTTTCTTT; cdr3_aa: CASGRQGASTEAFF
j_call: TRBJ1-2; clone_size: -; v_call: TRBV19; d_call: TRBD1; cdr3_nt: TGTGCCAGTAGTCCGGATAGGTCAAGGGACAGAGAATATGGCTACACCTTC; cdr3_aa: CASSPDRSRDREYGYTF
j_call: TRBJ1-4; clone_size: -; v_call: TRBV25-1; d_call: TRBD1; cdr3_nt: TGTGCCAGCAGTGCTCCCGGGACAGGGATGGAAAAACTGTTTTTT; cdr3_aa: CASSAPGTGMEKLFF
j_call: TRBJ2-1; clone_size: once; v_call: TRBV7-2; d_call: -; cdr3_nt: TGTGCCAGCAGGCGGGACGGGTCCTACAATGAGCAGTTCTTC; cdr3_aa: CASRRDGSYNEQFF
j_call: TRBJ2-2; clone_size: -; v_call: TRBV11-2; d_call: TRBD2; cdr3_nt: TGTGCCAGCAGTAACCGACCGACTAGCGCCAGACTAGGGGGCGGGGAGCTGTTTTTT; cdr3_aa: CASSNRPTSARLGGGELFF
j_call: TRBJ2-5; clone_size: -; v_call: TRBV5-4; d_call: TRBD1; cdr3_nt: TGTGCCAGCAGCTTTCAGGGGGCAGAGACCCAGTACTTC; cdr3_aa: CASSFQGAETQYF
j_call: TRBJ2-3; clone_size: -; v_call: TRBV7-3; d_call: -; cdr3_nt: TGTGCCAGCAGCTTAACCGAGGGTAGAGGGCGCACAGATACGCAGTATTTT; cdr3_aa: CASSLTEGRGRTDTQYF
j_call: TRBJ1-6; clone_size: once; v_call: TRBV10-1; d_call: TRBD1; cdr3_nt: TGCGCCAGCAGTGAGACCCGACAGGGAATGGCAAATTCACCCCTCCACTTT; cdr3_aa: CASSETRQGMANSPLHF
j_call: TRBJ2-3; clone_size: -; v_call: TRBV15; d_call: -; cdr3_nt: TGTGCCACCAGCCGAGAGGGGGGGGGCACAGATACGCAGTATTTT; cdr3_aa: CATSREGGGTDTQYF
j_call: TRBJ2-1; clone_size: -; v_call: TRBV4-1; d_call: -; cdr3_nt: TGCGCCAGCAGCCAACTAGCGAGCAATGAGCAGTTCTTC; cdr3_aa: CASSQLASNEQFF
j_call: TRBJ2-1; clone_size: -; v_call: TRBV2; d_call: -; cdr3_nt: TGTGCCAGCAGTGAACCCCTCTCCTCCTACAATGAGCAGTTCTTC; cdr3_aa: CASSEPLSSYNEQFF
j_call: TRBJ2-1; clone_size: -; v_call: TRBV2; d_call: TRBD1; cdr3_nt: TGTGCCAGCAGGGGACAGGGGCAGGTCGGGAATGAGCAGTTCTTC; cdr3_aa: CASRGQGQVGNEQFF
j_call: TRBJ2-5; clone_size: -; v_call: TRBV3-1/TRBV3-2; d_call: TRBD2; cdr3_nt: TGTGCCAGCAGTCAGACTAGCGGCCACCAAGAGACCCAGTACTTC; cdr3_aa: CASSQTSGHQETQYF
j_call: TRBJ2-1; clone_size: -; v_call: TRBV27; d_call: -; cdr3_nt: TGTGCCAGCACCCATAGCGGTTTTGGGAATGAGCAGTTCTTC; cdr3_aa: CASTHSGFGNEQFF
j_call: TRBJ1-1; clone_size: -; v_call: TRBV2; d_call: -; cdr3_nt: TGTGCCAGCAGTGAAAGAACAGGGAAGACTGAAGCTTTCTTT; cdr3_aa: CASSERTGKTEAFF
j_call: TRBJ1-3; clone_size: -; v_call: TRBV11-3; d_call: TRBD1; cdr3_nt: TGTGCCAGCAGCCAATCTACAGGGGTTGATCGAAACACCATATATTTT; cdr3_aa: CASSQSTGVDRNTIYF
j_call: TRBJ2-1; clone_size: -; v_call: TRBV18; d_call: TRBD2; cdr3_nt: TGTGCCAGCTCACCGGCCGGGGAGGGTGAGCAGTTCTTC; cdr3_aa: CASSPAGEGEQFF
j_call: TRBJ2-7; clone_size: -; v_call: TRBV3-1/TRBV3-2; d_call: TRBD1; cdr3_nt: TGTGCCAGCAGCCCGCGTACAGGGGAAGAGCAGTACTTC; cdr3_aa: CASSPRTGEEQYF
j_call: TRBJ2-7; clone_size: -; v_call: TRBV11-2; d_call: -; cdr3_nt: TGTGCCAGCAGCTTACAACAGAACTCCTACGAGCAGTACTTC; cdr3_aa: CASSLQQNSYEQYF
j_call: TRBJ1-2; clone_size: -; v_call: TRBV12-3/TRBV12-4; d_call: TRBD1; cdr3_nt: TGTGCCAGCACCAAGACAGGGCCTTATGGCTACACCTTC; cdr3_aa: CASTKTGPYGYTF
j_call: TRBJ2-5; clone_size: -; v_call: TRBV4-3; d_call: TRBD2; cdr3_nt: TGCGCCAGCAGCCAAGCGGAGACTAGCGGGGGGGCAGGCGAGACCCAGTACTTC; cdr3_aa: CASSQAETSGGAGETQYF
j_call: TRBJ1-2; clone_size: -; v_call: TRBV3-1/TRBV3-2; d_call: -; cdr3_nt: TGTGCCAGCCTTAGGGGGACGGCTATCTATGGCTACACCTTC; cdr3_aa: CASLRGTAIYGYTF
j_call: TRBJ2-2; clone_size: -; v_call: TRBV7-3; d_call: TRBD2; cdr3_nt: TGTGCCAGCAGCTTAGTAGGACTAGCGCAGACCGGGGAGCTGTTTTTT; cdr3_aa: CASSLVGLAQTGELFF
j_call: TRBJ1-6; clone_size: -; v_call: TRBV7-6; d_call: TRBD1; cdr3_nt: TGTGCCAGCAGCTCGAGGACAGGGCACAATTCACCCCTCCACTTT; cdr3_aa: CASSSRTGHNSPLHF
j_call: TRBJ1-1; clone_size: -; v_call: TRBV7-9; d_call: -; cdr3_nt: TGTGCCGGCCAGGGATCCATGAACACTGAAGCTTTCTTT; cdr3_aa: CAGQGSMNTEAFF
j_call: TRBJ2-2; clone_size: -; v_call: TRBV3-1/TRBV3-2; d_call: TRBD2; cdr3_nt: TGTGCCAGCAGCCACCCAGCGGGAGGGCTTTTCACCGGGGAGCTGTTTTTT; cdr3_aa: CASSHPAGGLFTGELFF
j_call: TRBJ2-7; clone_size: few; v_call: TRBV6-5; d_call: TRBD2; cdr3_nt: TGTGCCAGCAGTTTAGCGGGGGGTACCTACGAGCAGTACTTC; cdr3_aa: CASSLAGGTYEQYF